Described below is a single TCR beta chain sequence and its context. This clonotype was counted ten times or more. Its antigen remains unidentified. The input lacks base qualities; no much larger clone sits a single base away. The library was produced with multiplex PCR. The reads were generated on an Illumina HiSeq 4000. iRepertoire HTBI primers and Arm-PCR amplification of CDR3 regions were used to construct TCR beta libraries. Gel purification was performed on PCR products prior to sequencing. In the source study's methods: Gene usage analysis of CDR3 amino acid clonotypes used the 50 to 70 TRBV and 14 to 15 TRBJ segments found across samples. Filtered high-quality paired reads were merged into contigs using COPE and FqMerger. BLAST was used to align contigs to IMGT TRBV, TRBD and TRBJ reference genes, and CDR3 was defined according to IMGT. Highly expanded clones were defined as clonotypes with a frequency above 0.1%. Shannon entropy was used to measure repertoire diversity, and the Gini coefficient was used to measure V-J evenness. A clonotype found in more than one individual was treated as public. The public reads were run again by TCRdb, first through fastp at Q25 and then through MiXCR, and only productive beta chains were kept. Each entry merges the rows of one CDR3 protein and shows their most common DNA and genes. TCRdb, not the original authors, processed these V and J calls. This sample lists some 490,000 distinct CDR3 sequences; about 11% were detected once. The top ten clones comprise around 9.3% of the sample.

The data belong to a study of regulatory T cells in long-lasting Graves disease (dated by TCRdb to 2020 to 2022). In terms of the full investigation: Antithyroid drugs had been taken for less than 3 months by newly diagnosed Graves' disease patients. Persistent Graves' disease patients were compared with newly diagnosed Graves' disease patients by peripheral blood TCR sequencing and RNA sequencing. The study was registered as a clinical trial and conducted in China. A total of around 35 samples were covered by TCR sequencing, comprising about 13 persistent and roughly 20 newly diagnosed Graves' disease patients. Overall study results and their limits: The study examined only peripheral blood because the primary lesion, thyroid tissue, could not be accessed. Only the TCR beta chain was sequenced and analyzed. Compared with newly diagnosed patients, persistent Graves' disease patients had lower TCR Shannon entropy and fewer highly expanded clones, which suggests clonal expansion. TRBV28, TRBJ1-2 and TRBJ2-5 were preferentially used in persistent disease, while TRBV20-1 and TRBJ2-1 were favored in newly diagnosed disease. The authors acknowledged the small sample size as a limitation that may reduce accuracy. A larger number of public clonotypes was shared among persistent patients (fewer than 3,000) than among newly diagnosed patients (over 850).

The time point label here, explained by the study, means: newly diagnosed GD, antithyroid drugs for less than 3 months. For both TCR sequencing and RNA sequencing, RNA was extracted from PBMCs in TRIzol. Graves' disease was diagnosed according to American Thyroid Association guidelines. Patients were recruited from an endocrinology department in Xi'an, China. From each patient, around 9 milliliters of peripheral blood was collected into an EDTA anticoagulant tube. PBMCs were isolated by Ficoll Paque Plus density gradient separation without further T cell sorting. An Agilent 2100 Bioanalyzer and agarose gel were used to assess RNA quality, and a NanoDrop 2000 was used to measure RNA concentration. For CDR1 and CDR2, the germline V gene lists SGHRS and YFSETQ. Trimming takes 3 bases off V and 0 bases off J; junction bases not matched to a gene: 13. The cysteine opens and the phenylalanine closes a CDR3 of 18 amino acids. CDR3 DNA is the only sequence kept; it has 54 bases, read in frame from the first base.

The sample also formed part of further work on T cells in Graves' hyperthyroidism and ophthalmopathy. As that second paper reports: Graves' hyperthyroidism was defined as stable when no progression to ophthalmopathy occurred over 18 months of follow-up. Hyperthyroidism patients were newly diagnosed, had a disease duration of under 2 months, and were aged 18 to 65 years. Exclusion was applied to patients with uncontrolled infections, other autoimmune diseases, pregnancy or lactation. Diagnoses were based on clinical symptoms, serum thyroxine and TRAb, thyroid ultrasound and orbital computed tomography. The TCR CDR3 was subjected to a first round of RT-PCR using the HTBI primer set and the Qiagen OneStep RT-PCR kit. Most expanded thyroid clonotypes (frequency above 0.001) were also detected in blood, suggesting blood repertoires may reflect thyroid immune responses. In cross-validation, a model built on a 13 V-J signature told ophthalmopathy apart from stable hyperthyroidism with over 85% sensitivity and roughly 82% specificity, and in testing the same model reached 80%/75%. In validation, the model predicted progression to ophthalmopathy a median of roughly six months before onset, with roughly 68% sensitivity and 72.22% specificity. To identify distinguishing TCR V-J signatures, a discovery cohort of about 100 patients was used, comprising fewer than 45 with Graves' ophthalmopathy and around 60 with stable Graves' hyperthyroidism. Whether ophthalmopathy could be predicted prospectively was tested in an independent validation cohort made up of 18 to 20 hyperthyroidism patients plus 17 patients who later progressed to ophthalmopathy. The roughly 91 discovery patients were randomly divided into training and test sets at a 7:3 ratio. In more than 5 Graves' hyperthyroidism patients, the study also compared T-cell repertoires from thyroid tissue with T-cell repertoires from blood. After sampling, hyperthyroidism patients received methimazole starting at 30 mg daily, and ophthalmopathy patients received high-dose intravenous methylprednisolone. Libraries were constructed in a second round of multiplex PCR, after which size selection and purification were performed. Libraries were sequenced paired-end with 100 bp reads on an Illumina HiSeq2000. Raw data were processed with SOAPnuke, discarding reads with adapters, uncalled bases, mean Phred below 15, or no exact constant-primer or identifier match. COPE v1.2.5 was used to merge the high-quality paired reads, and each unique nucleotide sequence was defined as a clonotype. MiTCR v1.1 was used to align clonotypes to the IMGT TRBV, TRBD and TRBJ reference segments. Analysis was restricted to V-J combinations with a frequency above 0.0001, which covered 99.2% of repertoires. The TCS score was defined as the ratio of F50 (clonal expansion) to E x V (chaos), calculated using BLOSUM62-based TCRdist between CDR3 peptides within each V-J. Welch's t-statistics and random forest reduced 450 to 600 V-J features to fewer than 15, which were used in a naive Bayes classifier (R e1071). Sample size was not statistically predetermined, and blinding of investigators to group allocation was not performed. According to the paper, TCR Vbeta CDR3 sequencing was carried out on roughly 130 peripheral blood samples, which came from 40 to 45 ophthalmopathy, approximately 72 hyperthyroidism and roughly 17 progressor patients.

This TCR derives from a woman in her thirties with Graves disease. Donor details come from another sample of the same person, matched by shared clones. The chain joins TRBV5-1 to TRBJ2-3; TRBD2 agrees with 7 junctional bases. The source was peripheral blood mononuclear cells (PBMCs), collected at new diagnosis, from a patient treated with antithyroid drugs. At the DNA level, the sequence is TGCGCCAGCAGCTGGGGGGGGTGGCGGGACCCCAGCACAGATACGCAGTATTTT. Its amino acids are CASSWGGWRDPSTDTQYF.